This T cell receptor beta chain was observed in a study of CD8+ T cells in alopecia areata. Overall study context: Treatment of the treated patients consisted of oral tofacitinib, 5 to 10 mg twice daily.

The V and J ends lost 0 bases and 2 bases respectively, with 8 bases between them. The CDR3 sequence is 16 residues long. Germline lookup yields CDR1 LGHNA and CDR2 YSLEER. Whole-study findings and limits: More clonal than normal scalp was lesional scalp, particularly alopecia totalis/universalis.

Sequencing used cDNA as its template, made by extracting RNA and reverse transcribing it. Sequencing used immunoSEQ multiplex PCR; TCRdb keeps in-frame clones, though not all of them. Found here are 180,000 or so clones, 50% to 70% of them singletons; the top ten hold more than 1.5%. Points on this clone: Its specificity is unknown.

The receptor comes from a human donor with alopecia areata. The sequencing here drew on CD4+ T cells sorted from blood, taken at week 0. V gene TRBV4-3 combines with J gene TRBJ2-6; D is undetermined. CDR3 amino acids: CASSQEIGPGANVLTF. Here the CDR3 DNA reads TGCGCCAGCAGCCAAGAAATTGGGCCTGGGGCCAACGTCCTGACTTTC.